This TCR beta chain was found in a study of T cells in Graves' hyperthyroidism and ophthalmopathy. Ophthalmopathy patients had Clinical Activity Score at least 3, NOSPECS grade at least 4, duration under 3 months. Fresh peripheral blood, roughly 9.6 ml, was the source of the PBMCs. From RNA transcripts, TCR beta CDR3 regions were amplified. Using the HTBI primer set, a first-round RT-PCR was run on the TCR CDR3. TCRdb used MiXCR to reprocess the multiplex PCR reads, holding one entry per CDR3 protein. The sample carries 300,000 to 500,000 distinct CDR3 sequences, roughly 13% recorded once. The V gene lost 6 bases and the J gene lost 0 bases, with 19 bases spanning the gap. The germline gives CDR1 SGHAT, CDR2 FQNNGV. The CDR3 length is 17 residues. This clonotype was observed at least ten times. What it binds is not known. Findings and caveats of the study: With a median lead of roughly 6.8 months before onset, the model predicted ophthalmopathy. The blood repertoire included most of the expanded thyroid clonotypes above 0.001.

The genes are TRBV11-2 and TRBJ2-3; a possible D gene is TRBD2 (5 bases). Material for sequencing was blood. This TCR derives from a man aged 50 to 59 with Graves' ophthalmopathy. This chain's CDR3 is CASRQRLLATSTDTQYF. CDR3 DNA sequence: TGTGCCAGCAGACAAAGGTTGCTAGCTACTAGCACAGATACGCAGTATTTT. Variable domain in full (rest from reference TRBV11-2 and TRBJ2-3): EAGVAQSPRYKIIEKRQSVAFWCNPISGHATLYWYQQILGQGPKLLIQFQNNGVVDDSQLPKDRFSAERLKGVDSTLKIQPAKLEDSAVYLCASRQRLLATSTDTQYFGPGTRLTVL.